Shown below are 16 T cell receptor beta chains from a single sample sequenced in a study of neurological immune-mediated disorders. MiXCR, applied by TCRdb to the 5' RACE reads, yields one record per CDR3 protein. The sample records about 70,000 distinct CDR3 sequences, 3.2% being singletons. Input material: PBMCs. The receptors shown here come from a woman aged 45-65 years with multiple sclerosis.

This clonotype appeared many times. This chain uses TRBV28 with TRBJ2-1, with no clear D. The CDR3 contains 15 residues. Trimming cost V 10 bases and J 3 bases, with 19 bases left between them. Germline V gene data show CDR1 as MDHEN and CDR2 as SYDVKM. CDR3 nucleotide sequence: TGTGCCACAAAGCTCCGGGTCAACAACTACAATGAGCAGTTCTTC. This encodes CATKLRVNNYNEQFF.

The V gene is TRBV20-1, the J gene TRBJ2-2; TRBD2 matches 11 bases. The CDR3 totals 15 residues. V gave up 1 base and J gave up 7 bases; unmatched junction bases: 5. Germline CDR1 reads DFQATT; CDR2 reads SNEGSKA (reference sequence). The CDR3 here is CSARVRLAGFGELFF. In nucleotides, the CDR3 is TGCAGTGCTAGAGTCCGACTAGCGGGGTTCGGGGAGCTGTTTTTT.

The sample holds many counts of this clonotype. The rearrangement links TRBV20-1 to TRBJ2-5; D gene unclear. Trimming removed 1 base at V and 1 base at J, with 10 bases between. Looked up from germline, CDR1 is DFQATT and CDR2 is SNEGSKA (reference sequence). This CDR3 has 14 amino acids. This CDR3 reads CSARGRSIQETQYF. In nucleotides, the CDR3 is TGCAGTGCTAGAGGCAGGAGTATCCAAGAGACCCAGTACTTC.

This clonotype appeared many times. V usage is TRBV20-1 and J usage is TRBJ2-5; no reliable D call. CDR1 is DFQATT, CDR2 SNEGSKA, per germline (reference sequence). With 4 bases removed from V and 5 bases from J, the gap between germline ends came to 8 bases. CDR3 length: 11 residues. The CDR3: CSAKGPETQYF. The CDR3 coding sequence is TGCAGTGCTAAGGGTCCGGAGACCCAGTACTTC.

With respect to this clonotype: This may be a read error, as it is one base from a much larger clone. The chain carries TRBV3-1 and TRBJ2-7; D remains ambiguous. The CDR3 has 12 amino acids. Germline values: CDR1 LGHDT, CDR2 YNNKEL (reference sequence). CDR3 nucleotide sequence: TGTGACAGCAGTGCAACTGCGTACGAGCAGTACTTC. It codes for CDSSATAYEQYF.

This clonotype has just one count. The chain combines TRBV9 with TRBJ1-3; possible D gene TRBD1, 5 bases. Trimming removed 0 bases from V and 12 bases from J, with 13 bases in between. The CDR3 totals 13 residues. Germline lookup yields CDR1 SGDLS and CDR2 YYNGEE. For the CDR3, the DNA is TGTGCCAGCAGCGTAGCAGCAGGGAAAAACATATATTTT. It translates to CASSVAAGKNIYF.

This clonotype was detected ten times or more. This chain links TRBV3-1 with TRBJ2-7; D is uncertain. Germline lookup yields CDR1 LGHDT and CDR2 YNNKEL (reference sequence). V was cut by 5 bases and J by 2 bases, with 10 bases left in between. The CDR3 totals 13 residues. The CDR3: CASSRAPPYEQYF. In nucleotides, the CDR3 is TGTGCCAGCAGCAGGGCTCCCCCCTACGAGCAGTACTTC.

This clonotype was recorded at least ten times. The V and J genes are TRBV5-5 and TRBJ2-7; the D gene is possibly TRBD2 (6 bases). With 6 bases removed from V and 3 bases from J, the gap between germline ends came to 28 bases. The germline gives CDR1 SGHKS, CDR2 YYEKEE (reference sequence). This CDR3 is built from 18 residues. CDR3 DNA sequence: TGTGCCAGCACCGGGTATTCGTCTGGGGGGTATATATTCTACGAGCAGTACTTC. This gives the protein CASTGYSSGGYIFYEQYF.

This clonotype was seen many times. The chain joins TRBV12-3 or TRBV12-4 to TRBJ2-7; 9 nucleotides line up with TRBD1. This CDR3 spans 15 amino acids. With 4 bases clipped from V and 4 bases from J, the junction kept 8 bases outside the gene matches. In DNA, the CDR3 is TGTGCCAGCAGTTCCACAGGGGGCTGGGTGTACGAGCAGTACTTC. This sequence encodes CASSSTGGWVYEQYF.

This clonotype came up many times. As DNA, the CDR3 is TGTGCCAGCAGCTTGGCTCAGAGAACAGATACGCAGTATTTT. This translates into CASSLAQRTDTQYF. This chain joins TRBV9 and TRBJ2-3; no clear D. Trimming cost V 4 bases and J 3 bases, with 12 bases left between them. CDR1 is SGDLS, CDR2 YYNGEE, per germline. This CDR3 has 14 amino acids.

This clonotype has at least ten counts. The chain uses TRBV20-1 and TRBJ2-2; 7 bases align to TRBD1. CDR3 length: 15 amino acids. V gave up 2 bases and J gave up 0 bases; unmatched junction bases: 3. From germline, CDR1 is DFQATT and CDR2 SNEGSKA (reference sequence). In DNA form, the CDR3 reads TGCAGTGCTAGAAACACAGGGGCGAACACCGGGGAGCTGTTTTTT. Translating it yields CSARNTGANTGELFF.

This clonotype was counted ten times or more. The chain carries TRBV6-6 and TRBJ1-2; TRBD1 might be the D (6 bases). CDR3 length equals 14 residues. CDR1 and CDR2 (germline): MNHNY, SVGAGI (reference sequence). Trimming removed 0 bases at V and 7 bases at J, with 12 bases between. CDR3 residues: CASSYSPGASGYTF. CDR3 nucleotide sequence: TGTGCCAGCAGTTACTCGCCAGGGGCTAGTGGCTACACCTTC.

This clonotype was seen repeatedly, ten times or more. The chain carries TRBV3-1 and TRBJ2-5; no clear D gene. V lost 2 bases, J lost 5 bases, and 6 bases lay in between. Germline V CDR1 and CDR2: LGHDT, YNNKEL (reference sequence). This CDR3 region has 12 residues. CDR3 nucleotides: TGTGCCAGCAGCCAATTGGGGGAGACCCAGTACTTC. Protein: CASSQLGETQYF.

Ten or more counts support this clonotype. J is TRBJ2-3 and V is TRBV28; TRBD1 aligns across 7 bases. The V and J ends lost 9 bases and 4 bases, in that order; junction bases with no gene match: 4. Germline V gene data show CDR1 as MDHEN and CDR2 as SYDVKM. The CDR3 is 12 residues long. CDR3 residues: CASSTGSDTQYF. DNA of the CDR3: TGTGCCAGTTCGACAGGGTCAGATACGCAGTATTTT.

This clonotype was seen many times. This chain joins TRBV9 and TRBJ2-2; D may be TRBD1 (6 bases). Germline CDR1 is SGDLS and CDR2 is YYNGEE. Trimming took off 7 bases at V and 6 bases at J, with 16 bases between the two ends. The CDR3 loop spans 14 amino acids. Here the CDR3 DNA reads TGTGCCAGCCAGCCCACTGCAGGGGCCGGGGAGCTGTTTTTT. Translated: CASQPTAGAGELFF.

This clonotype has at least ten counts. The chain uses TRBV5-8 and TRBJ1-1; D is unclear. Germline V lookup: CDR1 SGHTS, CDR2 YDEGEE. The CDR3 contains 12 residues. The ends were cut back, 0 bases at V and 5 bases at J, with 5 bases in the middle. In nucleotides, the CDR3 is TGTGCCAGCAGCTTGGCCAGAACTGAAGCTTTCTTT. This translates into CASSLARTEAFF.